These 27 T cell receptor beta chains were sequenced from one sample in a study of T-cell memory formation after mild COVID-19. Using its own MiXCR run on the 5' RACE reads, TCRdb lists one record per CDR3 protein. The table shows around 320,000 distinct CDR3 sequences, with just under 20% occurring only once. The sequencing input was PBMCs or a T cell subset sorted from them (not recorded which). The receptors derive from a man younger than 30 who had mild COVID-19 (a few samples of this study predate the infection). Cell type and time point are not known.

This clonotype was counted only a few times. The gene calls are TRBV11-1 and TRBJ1-1, with TRBD1 identical over 9 bases. Germline CDR1 reads SGHAT; CDR2 reads FQDESV (reference sequence). The CDR3 spans 15 residues. Trimming took 5 bases from V and 5 from J; bases not matched to a gene: 9. The CDR3 spells CASSRYMTGGTEAFF. DNA of the CDR3: TGTGCCAGCAGCCGATACATGACAGGGGGGACTGAAGCTTTCTTT. Complete variable domain (other parts from reference TRBV11-1 and TRBJ1-1): EAEVAQSPRYKITEKSQAVAFWCDPISGHATLYWYRQILGQGPELLVQFQDESVVDDSQLPKDRFSAERLKGVDSTLKIQPAELGDSAMYLCASSRYMTGGTEAFFGQGTRLTVV.

This clonotype was seen at least ten times. V and J are TRBV18 and TRBJ2-5; 9 bases fit TRBD1. V gave up 3 bases and J gave up 4 bases; unmatched junction bases: 9. The CDR3 loop spans 16 amino acids. Germline V CDR1 and CDR2: KGHSH, LQKENI. Written as DNA, the CDR3 is TGTGCCAGCTCACCCCGACTCGGACAGGGGAGAGAGACCCAGTACTTC. Translation: CASSPRLGQGRETQYF.

The table lists this clonotype with a few counts. The chain employs TRBV24-1 and TRBJ2-2; D is unclear. With 1 base removed from V and 6 bases from J, the gap between germline ends came to 2 bases. Germline loops: CDR1 KGHDR, CDR2 SFDVKD. The CDR3 spans 12 residues. The CDR3 loop is CATSDFPGELFF. Written as DNA, the CDR3 is TGTGCCACCAGTGATTTCCCCGGGGAGCTGTTTTTT.

This clonotype was picked up a small number of times. The chain combines TRBV5-4 with TRBJ2-7, with D perhaps matching TRBD2 (5 bases). Trimming took off 4 bases at V and 5 bases at J, with 13 bases between the two ends. Germline CDR1 and CDR2: SGHNT and YYREEE (reference sequence). This CDR3 spans 13 amino acids. The CDR3 reads CASSRGKANEQYF. DNA of the CDR3: TGTGCCAGCAGCAGAGGGAAAGCTAACGAGCAGTACTTC.

For the CDR3, the DNA is TGTGCCAGCAGTTACTCGGAGGATCTCTATGGCTACACCTTC. Residues: CASSYSEDLYGYTF. The chain employs TRBV6-2 or TRBV6-3 and TRBJ1-2; no clear D gene. Per germline, CDR1 MNHEY and CDR2 SVGEGT. Trimming cost V 0 bases and J 4 bases, with 9 bases left between them. The length of the CDR3 is 14 residues.

The CDR3 sequence: CASSVDPSGVGELFF. The CDR3 region has the DNA TGTGCCAGCAGCGTAGACCCTAGCGGGGTCGGGGAGCTGTTTTTT. V is TRBV9 and J is TRBJ2-2; 9 bases agree with TRBD2. CDR1 SGDLS and CDR2 YYNGEE come from the germline V gene. The CDR3 is 15 amino acids. Trimming took 0 bases from V and 7 from J; bases not matched to a gene: 4.

This chain uses TRBV5-1 with TRBJ1-1, with D perhaps matching TRBD1 (6 bases). The germline V and J ends were trimmed by 6 bases and 5 bases, with 17 bases remaining between them. The length of the CDR3 is 14 residues. Germline loops: CDR1 SGHRS, CDR2 YFSETQ. Here the CDR3 reads CASTPGGARTEAFF. CDR3 nucleotide sequence: TGCGCCAGCACCCCGGGGGGGGCGAGGACTGAAGCTTTCTTT.

The sample holds a few counts of this clonotype. The chain combines TRBV7-2 with TRBJ2-3; TRBD1 matches 7 bases. V trimming: 3 bases; J trimming: 5 bases; junction bases outside the gene matches: 8. Germline loops: CDR1 SGHTA, CDR2 FQGNSA. The CDR3 is 15 amino acids. In nucleotides, the CDR3 is TGTGCCAGCAGCTTGAGGGGGCGTTATGGAGATACGCAGTATTTT. As protein: CASSLRGRYGDTQYF.

J is TRBJ1-1 and V is TRBV29-1, with TRBD1 matching 12 bases. The CDR3 consists of 15 residues. The V and J ends lost 4 bases and 0 bases, in that order; junction bases with no gene match: 3. In germline, CDR1 is SQVTM, CDR2 ANQGSEA. The CDR3 DNA reads TGCAGCGTTGTTGGGACAGGGGGCATGAACACTGAAGCTTTCTTT. Its translation is CSVVGTGGMNTEAFF.

The chain employs TRBV5-1 and TRBJ1-2; 10 bases map to TRBD1. Germline-derived CDR1 and CDR2 are SGHRS and YFSETQ. The CDR3 spans 18 residues. V gave up 3 bases and J gave up 4 bases; unmatched junction bases: 15. CDR3 nucleotides: TGCGCCAGCAGCTGGGGATCAGACAGGGGGCGAGCCCCCTATGGCTACACCTTC. Its translation: CASSWGSDRGRAPYGYTF.

This chain uses TRBV6-5 with TRBJ1-1; D uncertain. Per germline, CDR1 MNHEY and CDR2 SVGAGI. Trimming cost V 2 bases and J 7 bases, with 14 bases left between them. The length of the CDR3 is 14 residues. This CDR3 reads CASSYLTGRIEAFF. In nucleotides, the CDR3 is TGTGCCAGCAGTTACCTGACTGGGAGAATTGAAGCTTTCTTT.

This clonotype was detected only a few times. This chain uses TRBV20-1 with TRBJ2-1; weak D call: TRBD2 (6 bases). This CDR3 has 13 amino acids. Germline V gene sequence: CDR1 DFQATT, CDR2 SNEGSKA (reference sequence). The V end lost 3 bases, the J end lost 5 bases, and 11 bases lay between the germline ends. The DNA of the CDR3 is TGCAGTGCTAGCGGGGGTACGCACAATGAGCAGTTCTTC. Encoded protein: CSASGGTHNEQFF.

This clonotype was seen a few times. The chain joins TRBV29-1 to TRBJ1-1, with D perhaps matching TRBD1 (5 bases). CDR1 and CDR2 from the germline V gene are SQVTM and ANQGSEA. V was cut by 0 bases and J by 1 base, with 6 bases left in between. This CDR3 is built from 13 residues. The CDR3 protein is CSVEDQGNTEAFF. As DNA, the CDR3 is TGCAGCGTTGAAGACCAGGGGAACACTGAAGCTTTCTTT.

In this sample, this clonotype turned up a few times. The genes are TRBV11-3 and TRBJ2-7, with 7 bases matching TRBD1. This CDR3 is 13 amino acids long. CDR1 and CDR2 from the germline V gene are SGHNT and YENEEA. Germline trimming cut 3 bases from V and 6 bases from J; bases unmatched to any gene: 5. The CDR3 DNA sequence: TGTGCCAGCAGCTTTCAACAGGGGACCGAGCAGTACTTC. It codes for CASSFQQGTEQYF.

The chain employs TRBV12-3 or TRBV12-4 and TRBJ1-5; tentatively, D is TRBD1 (6 bases). Trimming removed 6 bases at V and 2 bases at J, with 17 bases between. CDR3 length: 16 amino acids. The CDR3 sequence is CASSSGGAFGNQPQHF. The CDR3 nucleotides read TGTGCCAGCAGCTCGGGGGGGGCGTTCGGCAATCAGCCCCAGCATTTT.

This chain connects TRBV4-3 to TRBJ2-5, with no clear D. CDR1 LGHNA and CDR2 YSLEER come from the germline V gene. The CDR3 is 15 residues long. Trimming left V 0 bases short and J 5 bases short, with 13 bases between. CDR3 coding DNA: TGCGCCAGCAGCCAAGAGAGACTGGTGCCGGAGACCCAGTACTTC. It translates to CASSQERLVPETQYF.

The chain carries TRBV2 and TRBJ2-7; possible D gene TRBD2, 6 bases. The CDR3 covers 13 residues. Germline CDR1 and CDR2: SNHLY and FYNNEI. The V end was cut by 6 bases, the J end by 5 bases, with 14 bases between. The CDR3 loop is CASRFGGVHEQYF. In DNA form, the CDR3 reads TGTGCCAGCAGGTTCGGGGGAGTCCACGAGCAGTACTTC.

The chain recombines TRBV4-2 with TRBJ1-2, with D tentatively TRBD1 (5 bases). Germline loops: CDR1 LGHNA, CDR2 YNFKEQ. The CDR3 spans 15 residues. V was cut by 0 bases and J by 6 bases, with 14 bases left in between. The CDR3 sequence is CASSQEFRDGNGYTF. DNA for the CDR3: TGTGCCAGCAGCCAAGAATTCAGGGACGGAAATGGCTACACCTTC.

The chain links TRBV4-3 to TRBJ2-2; D may be TRBD1 or TRBD2 (5 bases each). Trimming pared 4 bases from V and 4 bases from J, leaving 13 bases between. Germline lookup yields CDR1 LGHNA and CDR2 YSLEER. This CDR3 has 15 residues. The CDR3 region is CASSRGRSLTGELFF. In nucleotides, the CDR3 is TGCGCCAGCAGCCGGGGGAGAAGCCTCACCGGGGAGCTGTTTTTT.

The chain couples TRBV6-6 to TRBJ2-7, with 7 bases aligning to TRBD1. Germline CDR1 is MNHNY and CDR2 is SVGAGI (reference sequence). This CDR3 region has 14 residues. V lost 2 bases to trimming and J lost 5 bases; unmatched junction nucleotides: 6. CDR3 residues: CASSYGTAIHEQYF. In nucleotides, the CDR3 is TGTGCCAGCAGTTACGGGACAGCGATCCACGAGCAGTACTTC.

The table lists this clonotype with a few counts. The rearrangement links TRBV28 to TRBJ2-3, with a possible D match to TRBD2 (7 bases). From germline, CDR1 is MDHEN and CDR2 SYDVKM. Between the trimmed V and J ends, which lost 4 bases and 3 bases, there was a span of 11 bases. The CDR3 consists of 14 residues. The CDR3 protein is CASSWGGTTDTQYF. In nucleotides, the CDR3 is TGTGCCAGCAGTTGGGGGGGGACAACAGATACGCAGTATTTT.

There are a few counts of this clonotype. The DNA for the CDR3 is TGCGCCAGCAGCCAACACCCCGGACAGGGAGGGACAGATACGCAGTATTTT. It yields the protein CASSQHPGQGGTDTQYF. The genes are TRBV4-1 and TRBJ2-3; TRBD1 might be the D (8 bases). Trimming left V 2 bases short and J 3 bases short, with 18 bases between. The CDR3 is 17 amino acids. Germline V lookup: CDR1 MGHRA, CDR2 YSYEKL.

The V gene is TRBV5-5, the J gene TRBJ2-1, with a possible D match to TRBD2 (5 bases). Germline V CDR1 and CDR2: SGHKS, YYEKEE (reference sequence). The CDR3 length is 12 residues. V was cut by 0 bases and J by 10 bases, with 8 bases left in between. The CDR3 here is CASSLASGEQFF. The DNA of the CDR3 is TGTGCCAGCAGCTTGGCCTCGGGGGAGCAGTTCTTC.

This chain connects TRBV5-1 to TRBJ2-3; 10 bases align to TRBD2. The germline CDR1 and CDR2 sequences are SGHRS and YFSETQ. Trimming removed 3 bases from V and 4 bases from J; junction bases left unmatched: 5. This CDR3 comprises 15 residues. The CDR3 here is CASSYLAGGSDTQYF. The DNA for the CDR3 is TGCGCCAGCAGCTACTTAGCGGGGGGATCAGATACGCAGTATTTT.

This clonotype was found a few times. The chain employs TRBV19 and TRBJ1-1; D not certain. V was cut by 11 bases and J by 3 bases, with 19 bases left in between. Germline CDR1 and CDR2: LNHDA and SQIVND (reference sequence). The CDR3 totals 14 residues. The chain's CDR3 is CASRRAYADTEAFF. CDR3 bases: TGTGCCTCCCGCCGGGCCTATGCGGACACTGAAGCTTTCTTT.

This clonotype occurred once. A junction boundary mismatches the germline segment, possibly from a read error. This chain connects TRBV14 to TRBJ2-1; D not certain. The V gene's germline CDR1 is SGHDN and CDR2 FVKESK. The CDR3 consists of 12 residues. CDR3 sequence reads: CARSQANYEQFF. The CDR3, as DNA: TGTGCCAGAAGCCAAGCCAACTATGAGCAGTTCTTC.

This clonotype was detected only a few times. The chain recombines TRBV6-5 with TRBJ2-7; D tentatively fits TRBD1 or TRBD2 (5 bases each). The germline V gene has CDR1 MNHEY and CDR2 SVGAGI. The CDR3 is made up of 14 amino acids. V dropped 6 bases and J dropped 3 bases, with 15 bases sitting between them. Here the CDR3 DNA reads TGTGCCAGCAGCCGGGGCCAGGGTTTCTACGAGCAGTACTTC. This translates into CASSRGQGFYEQYF.